The TCR beta chain under discussion was sequenced for a study of shared clonotypes between healthy human individuals. Study results and limitations: Roughly 4.6% of naive CD4 clonotypes were common to several donors.

The repertoire was sequenced with immunoSEQ multiplex PCR; TCRdb's copy has only in-frame clones and lacks some. The sample contains fewer than 1 million clones, approximately 97% of which appear only once. CD45RO negativity and positive selection for CCR7 defined naive CD8 cells, a population that excluded terminally differentiated effector memory CD45RA+ cells. The CDR3 contains 16 residues. V shed 6 bases and J shed 0 bases, with 14 bases lying between them. In germline, CDR1 is SNHLY, CDR2 FYNNEI. Of note for this clone: The antigen is not known.

Sequencing was performed on naive CD8+ T cells sorted from blood. This TCR was recovered from a man aged 25-45 years in good health. This chain joins TRBV2 and TRBJ1-4; D gene unclear. The CDR3 DNA is TGTGCCAGCAGCCACCCCGACACCTCAACTAATGAAAAACTGTTTTTT. Protein: CASSHPDTSTNEKLFF.